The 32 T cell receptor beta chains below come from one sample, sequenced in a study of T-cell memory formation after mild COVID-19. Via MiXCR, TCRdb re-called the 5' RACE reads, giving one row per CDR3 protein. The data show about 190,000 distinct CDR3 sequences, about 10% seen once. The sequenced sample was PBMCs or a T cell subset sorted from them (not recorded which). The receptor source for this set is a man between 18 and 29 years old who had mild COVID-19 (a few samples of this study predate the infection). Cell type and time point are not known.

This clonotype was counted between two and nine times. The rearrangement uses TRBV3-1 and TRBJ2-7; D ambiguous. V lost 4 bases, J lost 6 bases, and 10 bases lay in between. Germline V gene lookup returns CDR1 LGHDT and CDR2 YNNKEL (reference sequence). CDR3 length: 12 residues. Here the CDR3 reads CASSRTVGEQYF. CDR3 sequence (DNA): TGTGCCAGCAGCCGGACCGTGGGCGAGCAGTACTTC.

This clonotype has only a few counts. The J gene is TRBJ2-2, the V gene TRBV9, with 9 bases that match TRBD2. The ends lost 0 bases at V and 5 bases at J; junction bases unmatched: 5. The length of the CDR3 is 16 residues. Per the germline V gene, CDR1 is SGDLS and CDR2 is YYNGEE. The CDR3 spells CASSVAAGGHTGELFF. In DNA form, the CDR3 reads TGTGCCAGCAGCGTAGCTGCGGGGGGGCATACCGGGGAGCTGTTTTTT.

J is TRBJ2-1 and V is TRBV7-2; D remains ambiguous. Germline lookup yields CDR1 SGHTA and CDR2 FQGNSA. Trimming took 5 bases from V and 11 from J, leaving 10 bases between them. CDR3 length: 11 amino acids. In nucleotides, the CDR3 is TGTGCCAGCAGCGGGAACTTGAAGCAGTTCTTC. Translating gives CASSGNLKQFF.

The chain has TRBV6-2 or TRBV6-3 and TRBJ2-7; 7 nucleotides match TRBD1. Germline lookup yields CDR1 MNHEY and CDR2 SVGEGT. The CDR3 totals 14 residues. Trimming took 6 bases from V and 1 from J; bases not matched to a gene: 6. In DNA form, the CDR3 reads TGTGCCAGCAGCCGAAGGGGACAGTCCTACGAGCAGTACGTC. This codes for CASSRRGQSYEQYV.

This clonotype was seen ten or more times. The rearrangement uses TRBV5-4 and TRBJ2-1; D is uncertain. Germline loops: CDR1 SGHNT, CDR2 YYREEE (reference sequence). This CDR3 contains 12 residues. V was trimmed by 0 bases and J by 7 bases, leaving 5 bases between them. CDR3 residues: CASSLVANEQFF. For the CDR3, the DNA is TGTGCCAGCAGCTTGGTGGCGAATGAGCAGTTCTTC.

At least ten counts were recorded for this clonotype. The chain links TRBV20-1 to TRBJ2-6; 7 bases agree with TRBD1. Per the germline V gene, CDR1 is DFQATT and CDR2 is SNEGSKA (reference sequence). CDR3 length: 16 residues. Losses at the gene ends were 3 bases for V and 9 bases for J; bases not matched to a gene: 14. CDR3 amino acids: CSASINSRGQNNVLTF. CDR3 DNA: TGCAGTGCTAGTATTAATTCAAGGGGACAGAACAACGTCCTGACTTTC.

The CDR3 is CASSPTGRPEETQYF. DNA for the CDR3: TGTGCCAGCAGCCCCACCGGGAGGCCAGAAGAGACCCAGTACTTC. V gene TRBV7-2 combines with J gene TRBJ2-5, with 7 bases fitting TRBD2. Looked up from germline, CDR1 is SGHTA and CDR2 is FQGNSA. There are 15 residues in the CDR3. J was trimmed by 3 bases and V by 5 bases; bases with no gene match: 9.

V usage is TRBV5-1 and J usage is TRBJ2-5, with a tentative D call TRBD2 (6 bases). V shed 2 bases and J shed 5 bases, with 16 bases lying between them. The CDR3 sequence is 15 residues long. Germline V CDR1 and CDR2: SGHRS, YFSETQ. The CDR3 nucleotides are TGCGCCAGCAGCTTCCAGTCCGGGACTGGGGAGACCCAGTACTTC. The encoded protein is CASSFQSGTGETQYF.

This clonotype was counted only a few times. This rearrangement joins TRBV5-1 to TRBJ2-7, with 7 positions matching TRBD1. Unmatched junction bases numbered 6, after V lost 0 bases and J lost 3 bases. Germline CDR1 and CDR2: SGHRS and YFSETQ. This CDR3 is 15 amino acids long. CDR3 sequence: CASSLGGTDGYEQYF. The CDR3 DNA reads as TGCGCCAGCAGCTTGGGGGGGACAGACGGCTACGAGCAGTACTTC.

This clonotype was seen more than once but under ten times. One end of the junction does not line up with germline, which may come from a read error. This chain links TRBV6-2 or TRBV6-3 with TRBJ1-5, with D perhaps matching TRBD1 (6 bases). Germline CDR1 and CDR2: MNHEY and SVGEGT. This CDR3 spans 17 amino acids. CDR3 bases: TGTGCCAGCAGTGGCGGGACACCGAGTCGGGCGAATCGGCCCCAGCATTTT. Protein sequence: CASSGGTPSRANRPQHF.

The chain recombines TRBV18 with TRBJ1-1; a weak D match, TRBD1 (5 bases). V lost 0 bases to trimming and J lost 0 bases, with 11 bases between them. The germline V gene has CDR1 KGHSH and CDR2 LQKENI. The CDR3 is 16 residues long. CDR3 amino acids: CASSPPRTYMNTEAFF. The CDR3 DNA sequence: TGTGCCAGCTCACCACCCAGGACATACATGAACACTGAAGCTTTCTTT.

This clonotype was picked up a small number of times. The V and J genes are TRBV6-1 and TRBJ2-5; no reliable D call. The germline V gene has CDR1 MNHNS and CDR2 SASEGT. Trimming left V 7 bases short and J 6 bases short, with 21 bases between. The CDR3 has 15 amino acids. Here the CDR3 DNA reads TGTGCCAGCACCGGGTGGCTAAGTGCCCGCCAGACCCAGTACTTC. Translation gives CASTGWLSARQTQYF.

CDR3 in amino acids: CASSLARGPSYEQYF. CDR3 in DNA: TGCGCCAGCAGCTTGGCCAGGGGGCCCTCCTACGAGCAGTACTTC. The gene calls are TRBV5-1 and TRBJ2-7; 8 positions agree with TRBD1. CDR3 size: 15 residues. Germline CDR1 SGHRS, CDR2 YFSETQ. V lost 0 bases, J lost 0 bases, and 2 bases stayed unmatched.

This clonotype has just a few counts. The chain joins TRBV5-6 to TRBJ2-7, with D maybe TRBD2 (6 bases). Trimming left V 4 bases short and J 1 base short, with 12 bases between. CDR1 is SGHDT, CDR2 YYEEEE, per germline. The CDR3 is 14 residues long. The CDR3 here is CASSVLGGSYEQYF. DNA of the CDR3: TGTGCCAGCAGCGTCCTGGGGGGTTCCTACGAGCAGTACTTC.

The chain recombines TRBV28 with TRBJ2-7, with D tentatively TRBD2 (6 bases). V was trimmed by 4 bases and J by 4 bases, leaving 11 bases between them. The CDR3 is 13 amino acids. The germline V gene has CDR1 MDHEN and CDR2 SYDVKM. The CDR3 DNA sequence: TGTGCCAGCAGTTCCCCGGGAGCTTACGAGCAGTACGTC. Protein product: CASSSPGAYEQYV.

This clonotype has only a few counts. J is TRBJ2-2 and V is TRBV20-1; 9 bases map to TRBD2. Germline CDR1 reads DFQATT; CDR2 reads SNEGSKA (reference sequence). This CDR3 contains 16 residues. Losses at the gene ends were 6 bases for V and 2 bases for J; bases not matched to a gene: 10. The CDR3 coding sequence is TGCAGTGCATCCCTTAGCGGGGGTTATAACACCGGGGAGCTGTTTTTT. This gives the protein CSASLSGGYNTGELFF.

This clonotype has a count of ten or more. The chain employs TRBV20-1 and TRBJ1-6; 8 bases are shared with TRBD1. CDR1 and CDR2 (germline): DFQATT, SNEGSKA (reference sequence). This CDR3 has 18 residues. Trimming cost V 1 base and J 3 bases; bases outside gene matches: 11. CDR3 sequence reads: CSARGRPRGLLYNSPLHF. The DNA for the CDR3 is TGCAGTGCTAGAGGTAGACCCAGGGGGCTTCTCTATAATTCACCCCTCCACTTT.

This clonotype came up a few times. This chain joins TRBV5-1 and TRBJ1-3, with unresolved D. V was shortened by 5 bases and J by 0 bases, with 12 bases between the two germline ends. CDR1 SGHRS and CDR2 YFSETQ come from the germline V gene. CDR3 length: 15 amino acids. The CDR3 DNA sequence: TGCGCCAGCAGTGAAGGGAGGAGCTCTGGAAACACCATATATTTT. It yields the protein CASSEGRSSGNTIYF. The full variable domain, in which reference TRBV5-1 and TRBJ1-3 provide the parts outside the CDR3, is KAGVTQTPRYLIKTRGQQVTLSCSPISGHRSVSWYQQTPGQGLQFLFEYFSETQRNKGNFPGRFSGRQFSNSRSEMNVSTLELGDSALYLCASSEGRSSGNTIYFGEGSWLTVV.

For the CDR3, the DNA is TGTGCCAGCAGTTCTGCGGGCACGACTAGCGGGGGAGGCGGCATTCAGTACTTC. Translating it yields CASSSAGTTSGGGGIQYF. The chain joins TRBV6-6 to TRBJ2-4; 12 nucleotides line up with TRBD2. Germline CDR1 and CDR2: MNHNY and SVGAGI (reference sequence). This CDR3 contains 18 residues. Trimming at V came to 4 bases and at J to 9 bases, leaving 16 bases not matched to a gene.

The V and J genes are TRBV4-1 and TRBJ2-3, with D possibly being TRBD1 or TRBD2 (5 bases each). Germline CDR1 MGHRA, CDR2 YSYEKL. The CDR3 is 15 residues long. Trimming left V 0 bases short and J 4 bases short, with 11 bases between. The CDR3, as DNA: TGCGCCAGCAGCCAAGATGTGGGACCACCAGATACGCAGTATTTT. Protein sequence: CASSQDVGPPDTQYF.

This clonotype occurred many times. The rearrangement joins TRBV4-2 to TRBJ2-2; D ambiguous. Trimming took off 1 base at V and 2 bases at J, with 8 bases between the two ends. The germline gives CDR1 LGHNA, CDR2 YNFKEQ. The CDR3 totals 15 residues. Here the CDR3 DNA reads TGTGCCAGCAGCCAAGCATCCCGAAACACCGGGGAGCTGTTTTTT. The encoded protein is CASSQASRNTGELFF.

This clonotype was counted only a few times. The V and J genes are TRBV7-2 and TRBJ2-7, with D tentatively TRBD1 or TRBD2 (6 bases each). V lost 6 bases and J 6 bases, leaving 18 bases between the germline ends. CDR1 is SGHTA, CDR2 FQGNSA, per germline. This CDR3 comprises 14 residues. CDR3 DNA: TGTGCCAGCAGGGAAGGGGGGCGGAGGCTCGAGCAGTACTTC. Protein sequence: CASREGGRRLEQYF.

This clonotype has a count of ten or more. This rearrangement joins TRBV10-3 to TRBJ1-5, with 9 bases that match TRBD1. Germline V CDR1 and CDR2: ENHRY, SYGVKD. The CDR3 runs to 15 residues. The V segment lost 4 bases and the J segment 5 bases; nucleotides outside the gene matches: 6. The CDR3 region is CAISGGRQGDQPQHF. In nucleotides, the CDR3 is TGTGCCATCAGTGGGGGGAGACAGGGGGATCAGCCCCAGCATTTT.

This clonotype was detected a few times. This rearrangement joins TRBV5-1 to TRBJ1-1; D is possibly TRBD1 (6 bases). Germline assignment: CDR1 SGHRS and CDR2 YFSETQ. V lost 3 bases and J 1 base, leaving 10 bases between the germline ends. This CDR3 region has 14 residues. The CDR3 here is CASSYNRANTEAFF. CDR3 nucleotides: TGCGCCAGCAGCTATAACAGGGCGAACACTGAAGCTTTCTTT.

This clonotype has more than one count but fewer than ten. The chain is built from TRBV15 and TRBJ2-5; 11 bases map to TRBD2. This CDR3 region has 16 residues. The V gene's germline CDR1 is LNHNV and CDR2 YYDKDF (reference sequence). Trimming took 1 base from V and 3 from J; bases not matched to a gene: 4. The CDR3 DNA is TGTGCCACCAGCAGAGCGGGGACTAGCGGAAAAGAGACCCAGTACTTC. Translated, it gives CATSRAGTSGKETQYF.

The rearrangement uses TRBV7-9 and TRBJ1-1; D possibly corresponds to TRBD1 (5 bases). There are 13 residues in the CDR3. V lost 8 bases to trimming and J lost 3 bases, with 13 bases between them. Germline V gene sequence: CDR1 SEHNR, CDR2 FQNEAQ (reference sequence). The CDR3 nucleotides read TGTGCCAGCGTGGGGGTGGGGGACACTGAAGCTTTCTTT. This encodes CASVGVGDTEAFF.

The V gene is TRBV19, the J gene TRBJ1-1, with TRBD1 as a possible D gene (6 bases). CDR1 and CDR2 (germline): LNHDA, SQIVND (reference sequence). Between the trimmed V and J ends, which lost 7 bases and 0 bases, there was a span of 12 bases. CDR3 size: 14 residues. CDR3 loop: CASIDRRLNTEAFF. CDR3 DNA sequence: TGTGCCAGTATCGACAGGAGATTGAACACTGAAGCTTTCTTT.

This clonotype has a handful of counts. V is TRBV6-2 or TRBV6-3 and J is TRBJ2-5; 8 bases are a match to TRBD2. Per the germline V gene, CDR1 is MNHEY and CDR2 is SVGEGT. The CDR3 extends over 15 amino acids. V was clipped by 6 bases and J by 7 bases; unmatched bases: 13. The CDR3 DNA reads TGTGCCAGCAGAACCGGACTAGCCGGGGGGGGGACCCAGTACTTC. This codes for CASRTGLAGGGTQYF.

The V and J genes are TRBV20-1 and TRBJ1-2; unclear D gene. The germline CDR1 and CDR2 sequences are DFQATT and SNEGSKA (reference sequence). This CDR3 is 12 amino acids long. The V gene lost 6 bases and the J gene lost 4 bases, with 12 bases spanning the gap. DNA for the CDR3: TGCAGTGCGAAGGAGCAGTTCTATGGCTACACCTTC. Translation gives CSAKEQFYGYTF.

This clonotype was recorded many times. This CDR3 is CASRTGTGSSYNEQFF. In DNA, the CDR3 is TGTGCCAGCAGAACCGGGACAGGGAGCTCCTACAATGAGCAGTTCTTC. The V gene is TRBV12-3 or TRBV12-4, the J gene TRBJ2-1; 9 nucleotides match TRBD1. After removal of 6 bases from V and 0 bases from J, the junction contained 6 bases not matched to a gene. This CDR3 has 16 amino acids.

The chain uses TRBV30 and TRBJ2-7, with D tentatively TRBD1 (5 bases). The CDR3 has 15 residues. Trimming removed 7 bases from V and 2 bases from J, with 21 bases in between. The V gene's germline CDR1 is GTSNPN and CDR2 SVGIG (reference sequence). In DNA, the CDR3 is TGTGCCTCCCAGGTCCAGGGCCACAAAGCCTACGAGCAGTACTTC. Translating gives CASQVQGHKAYEQYF. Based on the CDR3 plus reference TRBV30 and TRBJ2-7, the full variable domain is SQTIHQWPATLVQPVGSPLSLECTVEGTSNPNLYWYRQAAGRGLQLLFYSVGIGQISSEVPQNLSASRPQDRQFILSSKKLLLSDSGFYLCASQVQGHKAYEQYFGPGTRLTVT.

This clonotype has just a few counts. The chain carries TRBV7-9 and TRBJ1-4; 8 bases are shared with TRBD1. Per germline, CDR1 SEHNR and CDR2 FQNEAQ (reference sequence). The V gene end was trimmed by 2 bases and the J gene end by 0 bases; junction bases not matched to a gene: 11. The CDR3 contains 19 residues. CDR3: CASSLNDRGWGATNEKLFF. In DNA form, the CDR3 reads TGTGCCAGCAGCTTAAACGACAGGGGATGGGGAGCAACTAATGAAAAACTGTTTTTT.